This TCR beta chain originates from a study of radiotherapy plus CTLA-4 blockade in lung cancer. Trimming pared 4 bases from V and 7 bases from J, leaving 20 bases between. This CDR3 is built from 16 residues. Germline CDR1 and CDR2: KGHSY and FQNENV. Focal radiation plus CTLA-4 blockade with ipilimumab was given to patients with chemo-refractory metastatic non-small-cell lung cancer. Profiled with immunoSEQ multiplex PCR; TCRdb holds only in-frame clones, not every one. The sample records tens of thousands of clones, approximately 86% being singletons. Sequenced material: peripheral blood, taken from a patient treated with radiotherapy plus ipilimumab. This sequence joins TRBV16 and TRBJ2-1; the D gene is possibly TRBD1 (6 bases). The source is a human donor with non-small cell lung cancer who had a partial response to radiotherapy plus ipilimumab. This CDR3 reads CASSLPLGAGRNEQFF. The CDR3, as DNA: TGTGCCAGCAGCCTCCCCTTGGGGGCCGGCAGGAATGAGCAGTTCTTC.